This T cell receptor (beta chain) was documented in a study of blood T cell repertoires in COVID-19. Study as a whole: Sites across the United States, Italy and Spain contributed samples from acute and convalescent COVID-19. From T cells, B-cell-depleted T cells, or PBMCs came the material, which was cDNA or gDNA.

In the authors' workflow: Scientists estimated how many nucleated cells there were by amplifying reference gene primers. Sequencing used immunoSEQ multiplex PCR; TCRdb keeps in-frame clones, though not all of them. The DNA was the basis for D and trimming; V, J and clone size are from that table. The sample lists roughly 60,000 clones, 88% seen once, with around 9.3% in the top ten. The CDR3 length is 15 residues. V lost 5 bases, J lost 5 bases, and 8 bases stayed unmatched. Germline V gene lookup returns CDR1 MDHEN and CDR2 SYDVKM. The sequenced sample consisted of peripheral blood. The source is a man in his 60s with active COVID-19. This chain links TRBV28 with TRBJ2-1; 8 bases are a match to TRBD2. CDR3 in amino acids: CASSTGGGGNNEQFF. For the CDR3, the DNA is TGTGCCAGCAGTACCGGGGGGGGCGGCAACAATGAGCAGTTCTTC. Based on the CDR3 plus reference TRBV28 and TRBJ2-1, the full variable domain is DVKVTQSSRYLVKRTGEKVFLECVQDMDHENMFWYRQDPGLGLRLIYFSYDVKMKEKGDIPEGYSVSREKKERFSLILESASTNQTSMYLCASSTGGGGNNEQFFGPGTRLTVL.